These 10 T cell receptor beta chains were sequenced from one sample in a study of T cell clonality in common variable immunodeficiency. Libraries were prepared by immunoSEQ multiplex PCR; TCRdb keeps only in-frame clonotypes and omits some of them. The sample has about 34,000 clones, none seen only once. Study outcomes and limitations: In common variable immunodeficiency, TCR beta chains reportedly carried fewer deletions and N-nucleotide insertions.

Their target antigens are unknown. The specimen was peripheral blood mononuclear cells. These receptors all come from a human donor with common variable immunodeficiency.

Details on this clone: The CDR3 end lies 3 residues beyond the end of the read and is filled in from the germline J gene. This chain connects TRBV6-1 to TRBJ1-4; D perhaps matches TRBD1 (5 bases). The V and J ends lost 4 bases and 8 bases respectively, with 11 bases between them. Germline V lookup: CDR1 MNHNS, CDR2 SASEGT. The length of the CDR3 is 13 residues. The CDR3 spells CASSGGEMEKLFF. The DNA read from the CDR3 is TGTGCCAGCAGTGGAGGGGAAATGGAAAAA.

In the case of this clone: A far bigger clonotype differs at one base, so this is likely a read error. The CDR3 end falls 3 residues outside the read, so it is completed with the germline J gene. J is TRBJ2-7 and V is TRBV7-9; D is unclear. Per germline, CDR1 SEHNR and CDR2 FQNEAQ (reference sequence). The CDR3 length is 11 residues. Trimming took 4 bases from V and 2 from J, leaving 3 bases between them. The DNA read from the CDR3 is TGTGCCAGCAGCTCTACCTACGAG. This sequence encodes CASSSTYE. The entire CDR3 reads CASSSTYEQYF.

In this sample, this clone turned up a few times. The CDR3 DNA, read in part, is TGTGCCTGGAGTGGGAAATGGGGGACAGCCGTAATGAGGGACACCGGGGAG. As protein: CAWSGKWGTAVMRDTGE. The full CDR3 is CAWSGKWGTAVMRDTGELFF. The rearrangement links TRBV30 to TRBJ2-2; 7 bases align to TRBD1. Read sequence stops 3 residues before the CDR3 end, and the germline J gene provides the missing end. This CDR3 has 20 residues. CDR1 is GTSNPN, CDR2 SVGIG, per germline (reference sequence). Germline trimming cut 1 base from V and 3 bases from J; bases unmatched to any gene: 20.

This clone was found many times. The read comes to an end 3 residues before the CDR3 does, leaving the germline J gene to fill in the end. The V and J genes are TRBV4-1 and TRBJ2-1, with 7 bases identical to TRBD2. This CDR3 region has 16 residues. Unmatched junction bases numbered 10, after V lost 5 bases and J lost 3 bases. Germline V gene lookup returns CDR1 MGHRA and CDR2 YSYEKL. The DNA read from the CDR3 is TGCGCCAGCAGCGGTATTAGCGGGCTAGGCTACAATGAG. Translating gives CASSGISGLGYNE. The entire CDR3 protein is CASSGISGLGYNEQFF.

The sample holds many counts of this clone. The missing CDR3 end, 3 residues past where the read stops, is filled in from the germline J gene. The V and J genes are TRBV20-1 and TRBJ1-1; 7 positions match TRBD1. Germline CDR1 and CDR2: DFQATT and SNEGSKA (reference sequence). The CDR3 runs 12 residues. Unmatched junction bases numbered 5, after V lost 6 bases and J lost 4 bases. CDR3 DNA, as far as it was read: TGCAGTGCCAGACAGGGAACCACTGAA. It specifies CSARQGTTE. The whole CDR3 sequence is CSARQGTTEAFF.

At least ten counts were recorded for this clone. The sequenced fragment ends 3 residues before the CDR3 boundary, so the rest is inferred from the germline J gene. V gene TRBV29-1 combines with J gene TRBJ2-5, with D possibly being TRBD1 (5 bases). Trimming stripped 4 bases from V and 1 base from J, with 7 bases between. The CDR3 length is 12 residues. Germline-derived CDR1 and CDR2 are SQVTM and ANQGSEA. This CDR3 reads CSVGQGQETQYF. Partial CDR3 DNA: TGCAGCGTTGGGCAGGGCCAAGAGACC.

As for this clone: The read gets to within 3 residues of the CDR3 end, and the germline J gene fills in the rest. The chain uses TRBV7-8 and TRBJ1-6, with 8 bases matching TRBD1. The CDR3 has 14 amino acids. V lost 6 bases, J lost 7 bases, and 5 bases stayed unmatched. Germline V lookup: CDR1 SGHVS, CDR2 FQNEAQ. CDR3 residues: CASRSGQANSPLHF. Incomplete CDR3 DNA: TGTGCCAGCAGATCGGGACAGGCAAATTCACCC.

The CDR3 protein is CAWSRTEAFF. The part of the CDR3 DNA that was read is TGTGCCTGGAGTAGGACTGAA. The V and J genes are TRBV30 and TRBJ1-1; no definite D call. Read data end 3 residues before the CDR3 end; the end is taken from the germline J gene. The V end lost 2 bases, the J end lost 5 bases, and 3 bases lay between the germline ends. The CDR3 runs to 10 residues. Germline assignment: CDR1 GTSNPN and CDR2 SVGIG (reference sequence).

In this sample, this clone turned up many times. The CDR3 end falls 3 residues outside the read, so it is completed with the germline J gene. V gene TRBV18 combines with J gene TRBJ2-7; D perhaps matches TRBD1 (6 bases). The CDR3 runs to 15 residues. Germline CDR1 KGHSH, CDR2 LQKENI. The ends were cut back, 1 base at V and 3 bases at J, with 13 bases in the middle. CDR3 bases read: TGTGCCAGCTCACCACAGGGGGTAGGGGTCTACGAG. Its translation: CASSPQGVGVYE. The whole CDR3 protein reads CASSPQGVGVYEQYF.

This clone was picked up a small number of times. The read ends 3 residues early relative to the CDR3; the germline J gene fills the gap. The chain couples TRBV18 to TRBJ2-7; 8 nucleotides align to TRBD1. The CDR3 has 14 amino acids. Germline CDR1 reads KGHSH; CDR2 reads LQKENI. V was pared by 4 bases and J by 0 bases, with 2 bases of the junction left unmatched. The part of the CDR3 DNA that was read is TGTGCCAGCTCACGGGGACAGGCCTCCTACGAG. Translating it yields CASSRGQASYE. The full CDR3 sequence reads CASSRGQASYEQYF.